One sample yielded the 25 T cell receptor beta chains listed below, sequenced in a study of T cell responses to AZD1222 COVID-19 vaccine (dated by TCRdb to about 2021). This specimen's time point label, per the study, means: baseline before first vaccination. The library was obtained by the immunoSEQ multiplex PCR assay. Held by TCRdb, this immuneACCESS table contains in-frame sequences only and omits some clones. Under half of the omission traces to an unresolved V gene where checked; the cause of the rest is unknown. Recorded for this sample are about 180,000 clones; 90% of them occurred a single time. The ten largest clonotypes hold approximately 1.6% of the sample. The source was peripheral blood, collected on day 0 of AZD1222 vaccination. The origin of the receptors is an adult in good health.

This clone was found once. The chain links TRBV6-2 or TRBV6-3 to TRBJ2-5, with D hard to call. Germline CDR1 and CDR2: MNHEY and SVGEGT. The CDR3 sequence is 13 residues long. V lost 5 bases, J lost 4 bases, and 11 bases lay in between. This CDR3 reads CASSAYLGETQYF. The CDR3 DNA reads TGTGCCAGCAGTGCATACCTGGGAGAGACCCAGTACTTC.

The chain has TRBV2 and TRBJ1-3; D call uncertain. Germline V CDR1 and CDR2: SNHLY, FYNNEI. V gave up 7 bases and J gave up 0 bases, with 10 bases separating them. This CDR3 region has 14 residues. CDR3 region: CASKGGLSGNTIYF. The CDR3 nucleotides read TGTGCCAGCAAGGGAGGGCTCTCTGGAAACACCATATATTTT.

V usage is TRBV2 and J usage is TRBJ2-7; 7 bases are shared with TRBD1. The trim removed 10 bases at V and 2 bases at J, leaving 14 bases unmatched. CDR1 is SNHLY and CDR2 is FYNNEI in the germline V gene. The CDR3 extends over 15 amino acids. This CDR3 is CAIAPWDQGAYEQYF. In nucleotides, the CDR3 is TGTGCCATAGCACCCTGGGACCAGGGGGCCTACGAGCAGTACTTC.

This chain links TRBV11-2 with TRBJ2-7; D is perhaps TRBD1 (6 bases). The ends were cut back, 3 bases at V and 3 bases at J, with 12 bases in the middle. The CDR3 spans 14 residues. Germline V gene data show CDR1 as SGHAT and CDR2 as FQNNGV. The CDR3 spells CASSFGTSFYEQYF. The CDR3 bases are TGTGCCAGCAGCTTCGGGACAAGTTTCTACGAGCAGTACTTC.

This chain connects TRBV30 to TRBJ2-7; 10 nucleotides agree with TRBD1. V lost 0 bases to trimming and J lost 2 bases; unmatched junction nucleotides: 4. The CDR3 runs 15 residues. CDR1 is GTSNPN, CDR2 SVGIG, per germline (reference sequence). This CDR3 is CAWSVGTGVAYEQYF. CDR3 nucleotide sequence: TGTGCCTGGAGTGTCGGGACAGGGGTGGCCTACGAGCAGTACTTC. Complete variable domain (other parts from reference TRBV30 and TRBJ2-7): SQTIHQWPATLVQPVGSPLSLECTVEGTSNPNLYWYRQAAGRGLQLLFYSVGIGQISSEVPQNLSASRPQDRQFILSSKKLLLSDSGFYLCAWSVGTGVAYEQYFGPGTRLTVT.

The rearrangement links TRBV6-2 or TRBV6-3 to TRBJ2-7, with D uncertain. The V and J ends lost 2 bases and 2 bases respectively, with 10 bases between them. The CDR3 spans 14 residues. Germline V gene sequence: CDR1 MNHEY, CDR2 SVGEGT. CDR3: CASSYPTGPYEQYF. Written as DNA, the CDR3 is TGTGCCAGCAGTTACCCCACCGGGCCCTACGAGCAGTACTTC.

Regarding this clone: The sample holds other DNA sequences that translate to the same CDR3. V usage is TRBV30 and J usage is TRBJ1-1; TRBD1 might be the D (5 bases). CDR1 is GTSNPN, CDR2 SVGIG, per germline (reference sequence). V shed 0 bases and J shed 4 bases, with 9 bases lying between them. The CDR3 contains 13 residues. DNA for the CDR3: TGTGCCTGGAGTGTACTGGGGCCCACTGAAGCTTTCTTT. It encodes CAWSVLGPTEAFF.

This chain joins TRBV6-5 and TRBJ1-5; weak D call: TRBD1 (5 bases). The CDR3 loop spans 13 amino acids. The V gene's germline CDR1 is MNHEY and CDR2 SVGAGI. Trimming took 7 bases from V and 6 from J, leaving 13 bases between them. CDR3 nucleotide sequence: TGTGCCAGCACTGGGGGGGTTAGTCAGCCCCAGCATTTT. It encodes CASTGGVSQPQHF.

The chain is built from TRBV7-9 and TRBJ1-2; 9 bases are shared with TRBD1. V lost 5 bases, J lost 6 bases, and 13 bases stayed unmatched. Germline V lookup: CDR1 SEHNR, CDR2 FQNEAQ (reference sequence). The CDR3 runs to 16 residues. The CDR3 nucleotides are TGTGCCAGCAGCCCTCGGACAGGGGTGGCCTCTGATGGCTACACCTTC. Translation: CASSPRTGVASDGYTF.

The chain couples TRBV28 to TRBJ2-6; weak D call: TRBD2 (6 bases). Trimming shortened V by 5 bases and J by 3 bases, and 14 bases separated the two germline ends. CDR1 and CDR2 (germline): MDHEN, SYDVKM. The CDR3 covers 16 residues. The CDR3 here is CASSVTLGLGANVLTF. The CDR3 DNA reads TGTGCCAGCAGTGTGACTTTGGGACTTGGGGCCAACGTCCTGACTTTC.

The CDR3 DNA follows: TGTGCCAGCAGTTTAAGGGATCCCTATGGCTACACCTTC. Translated: CASSLRDPYGYTF. V and J are TRBV28 and TRBJ1-2, with D hard to call. Looked up from germline, CDR1 is MDHEN and CDR2 is SYDVKM. This CDR3 has 13 amino acids. With 2 bases removed from V and 4 bases from J, the gap between germline ends came to 8 bases.

The CDR3 nucleotides read TGTGCCAGTAGTACAGCCGGGACCGCTAACTATGGCTACACCTTC. This encodes CASSTAGTANYGYTF. This chain connects TRBV19 to TRBJ1-2, with D maybe TRBD1 (5 bases). Germline loops: CDR1 LNHDA, CDR2 SQIVND (reference sequence). The CDR3 consists of 15 residues. V was shortened by 4 bases and J by 0 bases, with 12 bases between the two germline ends.

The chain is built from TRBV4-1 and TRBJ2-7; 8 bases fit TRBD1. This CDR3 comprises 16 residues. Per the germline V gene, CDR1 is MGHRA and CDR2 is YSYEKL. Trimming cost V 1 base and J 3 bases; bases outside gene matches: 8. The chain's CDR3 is CASSQVPTGAIYEQYF. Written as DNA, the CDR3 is TGCGCCAGCAGCCAAGTTCCGACAGGGGCCATCTACGAGCAGTACTTC.

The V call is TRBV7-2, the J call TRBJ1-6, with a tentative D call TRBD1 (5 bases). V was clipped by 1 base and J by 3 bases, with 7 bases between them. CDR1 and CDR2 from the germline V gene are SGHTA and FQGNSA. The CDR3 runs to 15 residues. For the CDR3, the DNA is TGTGCCAGCAGCTTAGGACAGAACTATAATTCACCCCTCCACTTT. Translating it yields CASSLGQNYNSPLHF.

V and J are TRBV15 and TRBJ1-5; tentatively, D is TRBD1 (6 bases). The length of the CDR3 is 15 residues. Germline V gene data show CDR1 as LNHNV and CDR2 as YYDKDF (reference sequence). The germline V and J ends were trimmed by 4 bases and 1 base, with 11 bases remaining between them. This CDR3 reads CATSTRGDSNQPQHF. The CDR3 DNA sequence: TGTGCCACCAGCACAAGGGGGGACAGCAATCAGCCCCAGCATTTT.

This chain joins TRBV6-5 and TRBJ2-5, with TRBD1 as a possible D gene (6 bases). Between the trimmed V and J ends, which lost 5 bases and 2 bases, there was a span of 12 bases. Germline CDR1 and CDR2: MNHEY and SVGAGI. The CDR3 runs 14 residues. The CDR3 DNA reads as TGTGCCAGCAGTAGCAGGGGTACTCAAGAGACCCAGTACTTC. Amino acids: CASSSRGTQETQYF.

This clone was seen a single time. For the CDR3, the DNA is TGTGCCATCAGTGATGGAGGTCGAGACGAGCAGTACTTC. Translating gives CAISDGGRDEQYF. The chain combines TRBV10-3 with TRBJ2-7; a weak D match, TRBD2 (5 bases). Germline values: CDR1 ENHRY, CDR2 SYGVKD. V was shortened by 3 bases and J by 5 bases, with 11 bases between the two germline ends. The CDR3 sequence is 13 residues long.

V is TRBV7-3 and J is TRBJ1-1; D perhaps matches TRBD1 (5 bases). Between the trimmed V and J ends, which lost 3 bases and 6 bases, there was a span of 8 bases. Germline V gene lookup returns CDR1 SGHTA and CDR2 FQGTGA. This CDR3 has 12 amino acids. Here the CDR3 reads CASSLGDAEAFF. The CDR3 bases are TGTGCCAGCAGCTTGGGGGACGCTGAAGCTTTCTTT.

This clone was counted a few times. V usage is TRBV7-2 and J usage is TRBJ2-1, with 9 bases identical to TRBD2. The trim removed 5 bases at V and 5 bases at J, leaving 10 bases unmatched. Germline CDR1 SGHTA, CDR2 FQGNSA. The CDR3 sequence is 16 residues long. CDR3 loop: CASSPPKRGANNEQFF. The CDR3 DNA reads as TGTGCCAGCAGCCCGCCGAAGCGGGGGGCGAACAATGAGCAGTTCTTC.

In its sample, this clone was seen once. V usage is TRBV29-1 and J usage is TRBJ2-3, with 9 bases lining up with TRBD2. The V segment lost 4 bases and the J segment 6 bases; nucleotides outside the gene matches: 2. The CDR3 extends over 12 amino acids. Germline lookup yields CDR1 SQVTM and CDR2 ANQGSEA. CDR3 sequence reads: CSVVTSGDTQYF. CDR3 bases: TGCAGCGTTGTAACTAGCGGGGATACGCAGTATTTT.

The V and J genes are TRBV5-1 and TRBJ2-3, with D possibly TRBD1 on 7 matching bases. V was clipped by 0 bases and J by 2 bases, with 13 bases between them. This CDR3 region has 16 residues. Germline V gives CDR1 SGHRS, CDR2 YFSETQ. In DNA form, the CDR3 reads TGCGCCAGCAGCTTGGAGGGCAGGGGGGACACAGATACGCAGTATTTT. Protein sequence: CASSLEGRGDTDTQYF. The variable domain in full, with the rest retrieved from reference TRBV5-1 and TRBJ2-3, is KAGVTQTPRYLIKTRGQQVTLSCSPISGHRSVSWYQQTPGQGLQFLFEYFSETQRNKGNFPGRFSGRQFSNSRSEMNVSTLELGDSALYLCASSLEGRGDTDTQYFGPGTRLTVL.

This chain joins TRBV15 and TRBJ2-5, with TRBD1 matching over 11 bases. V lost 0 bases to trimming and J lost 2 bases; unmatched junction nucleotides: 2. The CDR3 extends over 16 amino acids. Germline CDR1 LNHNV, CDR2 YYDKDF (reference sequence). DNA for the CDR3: TGTGCCACCAGCAGAGAAGGGACAGGGGGTCAAGAGACCCAGTACTTC. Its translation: CATSREGTGGQETQYF.

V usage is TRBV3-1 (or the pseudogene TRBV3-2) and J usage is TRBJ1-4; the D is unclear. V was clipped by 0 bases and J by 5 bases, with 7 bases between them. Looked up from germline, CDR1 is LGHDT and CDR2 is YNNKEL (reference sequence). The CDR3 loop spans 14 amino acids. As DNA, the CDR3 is TGTGCCAGCAGCCAAGAGGGAGTGAATGAAAAACTGTTTTTT. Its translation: CASSQEGVNEKLFF.

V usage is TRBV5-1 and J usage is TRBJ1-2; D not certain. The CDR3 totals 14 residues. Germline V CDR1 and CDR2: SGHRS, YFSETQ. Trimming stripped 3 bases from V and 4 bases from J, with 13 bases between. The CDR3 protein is CASSSPPYSYGYTF. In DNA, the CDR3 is TGCGCCAGCAGCTCGCCCCCGTATTCCTATGGCTACACCTTC.

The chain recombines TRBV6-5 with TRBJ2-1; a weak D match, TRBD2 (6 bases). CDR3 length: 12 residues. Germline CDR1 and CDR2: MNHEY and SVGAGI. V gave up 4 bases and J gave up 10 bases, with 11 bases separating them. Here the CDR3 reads CASSSTGGEQFF. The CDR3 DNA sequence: TGTGCCAGCAGTTCTACAGGAGGGGAGCAGTTCTTC.